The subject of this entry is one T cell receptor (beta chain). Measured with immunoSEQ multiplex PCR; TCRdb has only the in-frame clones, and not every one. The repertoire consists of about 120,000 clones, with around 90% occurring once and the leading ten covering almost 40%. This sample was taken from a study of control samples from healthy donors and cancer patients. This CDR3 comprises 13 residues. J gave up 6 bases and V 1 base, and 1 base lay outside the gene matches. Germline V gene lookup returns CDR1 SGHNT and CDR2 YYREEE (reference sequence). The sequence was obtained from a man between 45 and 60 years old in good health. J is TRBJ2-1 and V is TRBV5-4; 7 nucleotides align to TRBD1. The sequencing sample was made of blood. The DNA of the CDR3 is TGTGCCAGCAGCTTGACAGGGGTCAATGAGCAGTTCTTC. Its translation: CASSLTGVNEQFF.